The 23 T cell receptor beta chains in this list originate from one sample, sequenced in a study of shared clonotypes between healthy human individuals. The data were produced by immunoSEQ multiplex PCR, yet TCRdb's version contains in-frame clones alone and is incomplete. The table records about 2.4 million clones, around nine tenths of them present only once. The sample was naive CD4+ T cells sorted from blood. Regarding subset: CD45RA+ positively selected. The source is a man aged 18 to 30 in good health.

The chain employs TRBV7-8 and TRBJ2-1, with 11 bases fitting TRBD2. This CDR3 region has 19 residues. Germline CDR1 is SGHVS and CDR2 is FQNEAQ. V lost 8 bases and J lost 4; bases outside the gene matches: 19. The CDR3 protein is CASPGPGRLAGGQYNEQFF. The DNA for the CDR3 is TGTGCCAGCCCGGGTCCTGGGAGGCTAGCGGGAGGACAATACAATGAGCAGTTCTTC.

The V gene is TRBV10-3, the J gene TRBJ1-1; no clear D. The CDR3 is 14 residues long. CDR1 ENHRY and CDR2 SYGVKD come from the germline V gene. The germline V and J ends were trimmed by 7 bases and 3 bases, with 15 bases remaining between them. CDR3 sequence reads: CAIIGGLADTEAFF. DNA for the CDR3: TGTGCCATCATTGGAGGGTTGGCGGACACTGAAGCTTTCTTT.

In its sample, this clone was seen once. The CDR3 sequence: CASRYTSVNSYEQYF. The CDR3 DNA sequence: TGTGCCAGCAGATATACTAGCGTCAACTCCTACGAGCAGTACTTC. The rearrangement links TRBV2 to TRBJ2-7; 7 positions agree with TRBD2. The CDR3 has 15 residues. Germline CDR1 is SNHLY and CDR2 is FYNNEI. J gave up 0 bases and V 6 bases, and 8 bases lay outside the gene matches.

V and J are TRBV2 and TRBJ2-3, with D hard to call. Trimming took off 6 bases at V and 1 base at J, with 8 bases between the two ends. Looked up from germline, CDR1 is SNHLY and CDR2 is FYNNEI. The CDR3 covers 13 residues. CDR3 loop: CASRTDRTDTQYF. The DNA of the CDR3 is TGTGCCAGCAGGACCGACCGCACAGATACGCAGTATTTT.

This chain uses TRBV5-4 with TRBJ1-1, with D unclear. Trimming removed 0 bases at V and 6 bases at J, with 12 bases between. Looked up from germline, CDR1 is SGHNT and CDR2 is YYREEE (reference sequence). The CDR3 covers 14 residues. This CDR3 is CASSLDPIGAEAFF. The DNA for the CDR3 is TGTGCCAGCAGCTTGGACCCCATCGGGGCTGAAGCTTTCTTT.

This clone was counted a single time. The chain joins TRBV6-1 to TRBJ2-7; possible D gene TRBD1, 5 bases. In germline, CDR1 is MNHNS, CDR2 SASEGT. Trimming took off 4 bases at V and 2 bases at J, with 12 bases between the two ends. This CDR3 contains 14 residues. The CDR3 nucleotides are TGTGCCAGCAGTGTGGACACCAGCGCCTACGAGCAGTACTTC. Its protein is CASSVDTSAYEQYF.

Details on this clone: The sample holds other DNA sequences that translate to the same CDR3. This chain links TRBV6-6 with TRBJ1-3; D call uncertain. This CDR3 has 14 residues. The V end was cut by 0 bases, the J end by 2 bases, with 5 bases between. Germline CDR1 and CDR2: MNHNY and SVGAGI (reference sequence). DNA of the CDR3: TGTGCCAGCAGTTACTCTTCCCCTGGAAACACCATATATTTT. This gives the protein CASSYSSPGNTIYF.

The chain uses TRBV5-4 and TRBJ1-6; 7 nucleotides agree with TRBD1. The CDR3 has 15 residues. CDR1 and CDR2 (germline): SGHNT, YYREEE (reference sequence). The J segment lost 7 bases and the V segment lost 2 bases, leaving 6 bases of the junction unmatched. Here the CDR3 DNA reads TGTGCCAGCAGCTTAGACAGGGCCCTGAATTCACCCCTCCACTTT. Its translation: CASSLDRALNSPLHF.

This clone has a single count. This sequence joins TRBV7-2 and TRBJ2-5; tentative D call: TRBD2 (5 bases). CDR3 length: 12 amino acids. Germline lookup yields CDR1 SGHTA and CDR2 FQGNSA. V was clipped by 4 bases and J by 7 bases, with 10 bases between them. CDR3 nucleotides: TGTGCCAGCAGCTATCTCGGAGGGACCCAGTACTTC. Encoded protein: CASSYLGGTQYF.

The rearrangement links TRBV9 to TRBJ1-1; TRBD1 agrees at 7 bases. The CDR3 contains 14 residues. The V gene's germline CDR1 is SGDLS and CDR2 YYNGEE. The V gene end was trimmed by 4 bases and the J gene end by 1 base; junction bases not matched to a gene: 4. Here the CDR3 reads CASSSHRGNTEAFF. DNA for the CDR3: TGTGCCAGCAGCTCGCACAGGGGGAACACTGAAGCTTTCTTT.

This chain uses TRBV9 with TRBJ1-1, with D hard to call. With 0 bases removed from V and 4 bases from J, the gap between germline ends came to 16 bases. CDR3 size: 16 residues. Germline loops: CDR1 SGDLS, CDR2 YYNGEE. CDR3 sequence (DNA): TGTGCCAGCAGCGTAGGGGCGGGGAGAGGGCTCACTGAAGCTTTCTTT. Translated, it gives CASSVGAGRGLTEAFF.

Notes on this clone: Other DNA sequences in this sample translate to the same CDR3. The chain employs TRBV30 and TRBJ2-3; D remains ambiguous. CDR3 length equals 12 residues. CDR1 GTSNPN and CDR2 SVGIG come from the germline V gene (reference sequence). V lost 5 bases and J lost 1, with 7 bases in between. CDR3 DNA: TGTGCCTGGGGTGGGGGCACAGATACGCAGTATTTT. It specifies CAWGGGTDTQYF.

The V gene is TRBV7-2, the J gene TRBJ2-7; TRBD2 agrees at 9 bases. The V gene end was trimmed by 4 bases and the J gene end by 2 bases; junction bases not matched to a gene: 12. CDR3 length: 17 amino acids. Germline V gives CDR1 SGHTA, CDR2 FQGNSA. In DNA, the CDR3 is TGTGCCAGCAGCTCCCCGTCGGCGGGAGGGGATCCCTACGAGCAGTACTTC. It codes for CASSSPSAGGDPYEQYF. Combining the CDR3 with reference TRBV7-2 and TRBJ2-7 gives the whole variable domain GAGVSQSPSNKVTEKGKDVELRCDPISGHTALYWYRQSLGQGLEFLIYFQGNSAPDKSGLPSDRFSAERTGGSVSTLTIQRTQQEDSAVYLCASSSPSAGGDPYEQYFGPGTRLTVT.

This clone was seen a single time. The chain carries TRBV11-3 and TRBJ2-3; weak D call: TRBD2 (5 bases). The CDR3 covers 16 residues. The V gene's germline CDR1 is SGHNT and CDR2 YENEEA. With 5 bases removed from V and 1 base from J, the gap between germline ends came to 16 bases. The CDR3, as DNA: TGTGCCAGCAGCCCTTCTGTTGGACTGCGCACAGATACGCAGTATTTT. Translated: CASSPSVGLRTDTQYF.

The chain joins TRBV4-1 to TRBJ1-5; D not certain. The germline V gene encodes CDR1 MGHRA and CDR2 YSYEKL. V was trimmed by 2 bases and J by 4 bases, leaving 21 bases between them. This CDR3 is 18 amino acids long. CDR3: CASSQQWGAELGNQPQHF. CDR3 nucleotides: TGCGCCAGCAGCCAACAATGGGGAGCAGAGTTGGGGAATCAGCCCCAGCATTTT.

V gene TRBV7-2 combines with J gene TRBJ1-4; the D is unclear. The CDR3 has 13 amino acids. Germline CDR1 and CDR2: SGHTA and FQGNSA. V dropped 5 bases and J dropped 5 bases, with 9 bases sitting between them. The CDR3 DNA is TGTGCCAGCAGCCGAGCTCCGAATGAAAAACTGTTTTTT. Translating gives CASSRAPNEKLFF.

The chain employs TRBV7-9 and TRBJ1-2; 8 bases line up with TRBD1. With 5 bases clipped from V and 0 bases from J, the junction kept 8 bases outside the gene matches. Germline CDR1 is SEHNR and CDR2 is FQNEAQ (reference sequence). The CDR3 totals 16 residues. In DNA form, the CDR3 reads TGTGCCAGCAGCCGGGGCGGACAGGGATCTAACTATGGCTACACCTTC. Amino acids: CASSRGGQGSNYGYTF.

This rearrangement joins TRBV5-1 to TRBJ2-2; D gene ambiguous. The CDR3 extends over 15 amino acids. CDR1 is SGHRS and CDR2 is YFSETQ in the germline V gene. Trimming removed 0 bases at V and 4 bases at J, with 10 bases between. This chain's CDR3 is CASSLGYRITGELFF. CDR3 in DNA: TGCGCCAGCAGCTTGGGGTATCGGATCACCGGGGAGCTGTTTTTT.

V gene TRBV7-9 combines with J gene TRBJ1-3; 7 nucleotides match TRBD1. V gave up 5 bases and J gave up 2 bases; unmatched junction bases: 6. Germline values: CDR1 SEHNR, CDR2 FQNEAQ (reference sequence). The CDR3 loop spans 15 amino acids. In DNA form, the CDR3 reads TGTGCCAGCAGCCGGCGGACAGGCACTGGAAACACCATATATTTT. It specifies CASSRRTGTGNTIYF.

The chain joins TRBV25-1 to TRBJ2-7; 9 positions agree with TRBD1. There are 17 residues in the CDR3. J gave up 3 bases and V 3 bases, and 12 bases lay outside the gene matches. The germline V gene has CDR1 MGHDK and CDR2 SYGVNS. The CDR3 DNA is TGTGCCAGCAGTGACAGCACCGGGACAGGGTTTTTCTACGAGCAGTACTTC. Its translation: CASSDSTGTGFFYEQYF.

This clone came up once. The chain recombines TRBV7-9 with TRBJ2-3; TRBD2 matches 8 bases. CDR1 SEHNR and CDR2 FQNEAQ come from the germline V gene (reference sequence). With V trimmed by 5 bases and J by 4 bases, 5 bases remained unmatched. CDR3 length: 14 residues. The CDR3 is CASSEGLAADTQYF. CDR3 DNA: TGTGCCAGCAGCGAAGGACTAGCTGCAGATACGCAGTATTTT.

This clone was observed a few times. Other DNA sequences from this sample encode an identical CDR3 as well. The rearrangement uses TRBV20-1 and TRBJ2-1; D uncertain. Trimming pared 3 bases from V and 6 bases from J, leaving 3 bases between. The CDR3 contains 10 residues. CDR1 is DFQATT, CDR2 SNEGSKA, per germline (reference sequence). CDR3 sequence (DNA): TGCAGTGCTAGGAGCAATGAGCAGTTCTTC. It translates to CSARSNEQFF.

The chain is built from TRBV5-6 and TRBJ2-2, with 9 bases identical to TRBD2. Germline assignment: CDR1 SGHDT and CDR2 YYEEEE. This CDR3 spans 17 amino acids. Germline trimming cut 2 bases from V and 4 bases from J; bases unmatched to any gene: 9. The CDR3 region is CASSFVPSGIGTGELFF. DNA of the CDR3: TGTGCCAGCAGCTTCGTCCCTAGCGGGATCGGCACCGGGGAGCTGTTTTTT. The full variable domain, completed using reference TRBV5-6 and TRBJ2-2, is DAGVTQSPTHLIKTRGQQVTLRCSPKSGHDTVSWYQQALGQGPQFIFQYYEEEERQRGNFPDRFSGHQFPNYSSELNVNALLLGDSALYLCASSFVPSGIGTGELFFGEGSRLTVL.